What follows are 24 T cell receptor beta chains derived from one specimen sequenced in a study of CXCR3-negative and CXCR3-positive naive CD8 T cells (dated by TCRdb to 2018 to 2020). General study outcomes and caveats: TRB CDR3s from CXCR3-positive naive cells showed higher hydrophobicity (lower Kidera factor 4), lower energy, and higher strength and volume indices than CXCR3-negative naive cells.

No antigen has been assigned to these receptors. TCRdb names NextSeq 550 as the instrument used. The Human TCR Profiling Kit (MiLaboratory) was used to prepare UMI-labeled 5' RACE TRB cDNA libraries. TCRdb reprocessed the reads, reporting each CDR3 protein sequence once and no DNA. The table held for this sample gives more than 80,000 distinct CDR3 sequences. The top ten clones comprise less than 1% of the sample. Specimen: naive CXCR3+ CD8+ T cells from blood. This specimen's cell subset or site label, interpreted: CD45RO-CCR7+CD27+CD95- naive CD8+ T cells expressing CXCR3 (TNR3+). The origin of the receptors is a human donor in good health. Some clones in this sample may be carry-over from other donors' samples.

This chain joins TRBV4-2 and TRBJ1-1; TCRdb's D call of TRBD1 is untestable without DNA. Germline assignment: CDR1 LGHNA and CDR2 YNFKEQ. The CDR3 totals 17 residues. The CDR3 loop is CASSQVRWEGAGAEAFF.

The chain's CDR3 is CASSGGDSDRKTDTQYF. The rearrangement joins TRBV12-3 or TRBV12-4 to TRBJ2-3; the TCRdb call, TRBD1, lacks DNA for checking. CDR3 length: 17 residues.

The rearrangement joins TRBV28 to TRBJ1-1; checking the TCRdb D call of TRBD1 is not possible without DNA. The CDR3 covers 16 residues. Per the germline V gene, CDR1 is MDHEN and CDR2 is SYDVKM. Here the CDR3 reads CASSLWGDRANTEAFF. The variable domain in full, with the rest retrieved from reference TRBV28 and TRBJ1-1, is DVKVTQSSRYLVKRTGEKVFLECVQDMDHENMFWYRQDPGLGLRLIYFSYDVKMKEKGDIPEGYSVSREKKERFSLILESASTNQTSMYLCASSLWGDRANTEAFFGQGTRLTVV.

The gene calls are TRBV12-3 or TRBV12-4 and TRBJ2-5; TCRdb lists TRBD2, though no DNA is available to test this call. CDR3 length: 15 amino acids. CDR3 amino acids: CASSLHGLGKETQYF.

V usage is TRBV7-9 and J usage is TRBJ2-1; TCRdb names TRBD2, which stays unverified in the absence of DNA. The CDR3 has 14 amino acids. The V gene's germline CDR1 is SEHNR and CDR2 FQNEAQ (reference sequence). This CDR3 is CASSYTLLANEQFF.

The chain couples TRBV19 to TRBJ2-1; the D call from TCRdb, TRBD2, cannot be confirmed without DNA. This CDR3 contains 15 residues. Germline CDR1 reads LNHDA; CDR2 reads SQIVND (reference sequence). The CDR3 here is CASSPPAGGPNEQFF.

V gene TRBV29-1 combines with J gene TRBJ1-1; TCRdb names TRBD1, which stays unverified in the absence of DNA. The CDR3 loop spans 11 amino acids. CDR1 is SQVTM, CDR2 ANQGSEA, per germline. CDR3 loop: CSTDRGTEAFF.

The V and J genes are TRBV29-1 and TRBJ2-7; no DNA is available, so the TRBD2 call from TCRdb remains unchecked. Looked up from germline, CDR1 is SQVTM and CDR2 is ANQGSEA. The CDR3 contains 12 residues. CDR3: CSVRDPVYEQYF.

The CDR3 spells CATSREEVADTQYF. This sequence joins TRBV15 and TRBJ2-3. The V gene's germline CDR1 is LNHNV and CDR2 YYDKDF (reference sequence). The CDR3 runs to 14 residues.

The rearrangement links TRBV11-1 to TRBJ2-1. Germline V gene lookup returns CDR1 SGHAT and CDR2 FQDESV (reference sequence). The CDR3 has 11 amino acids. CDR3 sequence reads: CASSFGYEQFF.

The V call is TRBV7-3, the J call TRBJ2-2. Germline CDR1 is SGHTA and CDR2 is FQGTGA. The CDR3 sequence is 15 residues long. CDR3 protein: CASSLIQANTGELFF.

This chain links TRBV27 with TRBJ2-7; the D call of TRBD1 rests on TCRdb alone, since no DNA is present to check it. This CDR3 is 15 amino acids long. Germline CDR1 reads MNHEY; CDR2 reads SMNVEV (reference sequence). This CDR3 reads CASSSTGTGAYEQYF.

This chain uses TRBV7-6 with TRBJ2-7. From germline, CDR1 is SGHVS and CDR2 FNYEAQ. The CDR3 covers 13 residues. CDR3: CASSTKVTYEQYF. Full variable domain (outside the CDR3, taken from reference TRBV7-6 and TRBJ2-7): GAGVSQSPRYKVTKRGQDVALRCDPISGHVSLYWYRQALGQGPEFLTYFNYEAQQDKSGLPNDRFSAERPEGSISTLTIQRTEQRDSAMYRCASSTKVTYEQYFGPGTRLTVT.

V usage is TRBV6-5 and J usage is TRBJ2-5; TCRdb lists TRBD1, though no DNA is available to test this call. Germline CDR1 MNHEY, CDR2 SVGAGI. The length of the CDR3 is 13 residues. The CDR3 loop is CASSYSGRETQYF.

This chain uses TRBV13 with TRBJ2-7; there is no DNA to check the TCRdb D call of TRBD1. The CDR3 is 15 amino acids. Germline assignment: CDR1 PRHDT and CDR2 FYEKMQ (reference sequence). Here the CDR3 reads CASSHGAGYSYEQYF.

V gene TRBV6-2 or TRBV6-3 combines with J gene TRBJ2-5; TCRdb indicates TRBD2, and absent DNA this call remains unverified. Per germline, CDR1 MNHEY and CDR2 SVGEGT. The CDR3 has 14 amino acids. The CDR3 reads CASRLAGGQETQYF.

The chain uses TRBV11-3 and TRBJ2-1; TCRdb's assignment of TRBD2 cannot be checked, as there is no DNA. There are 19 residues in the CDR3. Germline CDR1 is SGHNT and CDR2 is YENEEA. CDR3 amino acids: CASSPAGTSGSDLGNEQFF.

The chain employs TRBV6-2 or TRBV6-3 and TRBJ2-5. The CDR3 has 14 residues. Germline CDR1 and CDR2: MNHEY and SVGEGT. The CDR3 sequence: CASSYSTVGETQYF.

The CDR3 region is CASTLGGELFF. V and J are TRBV25-1 and TRBJ2-2. This CDR3 is built from 11 residues. Germline CDR1 reads MGHDK; CDR2 reads SYGVNS.

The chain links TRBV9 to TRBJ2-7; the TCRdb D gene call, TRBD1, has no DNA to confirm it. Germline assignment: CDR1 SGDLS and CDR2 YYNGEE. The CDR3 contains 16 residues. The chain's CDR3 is CASSVGDRLGSDEQYF.

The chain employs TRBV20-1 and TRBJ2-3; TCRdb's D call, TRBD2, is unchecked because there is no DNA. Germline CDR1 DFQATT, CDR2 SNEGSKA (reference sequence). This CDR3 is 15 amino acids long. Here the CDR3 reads CSASQAGGPPDTQYF.

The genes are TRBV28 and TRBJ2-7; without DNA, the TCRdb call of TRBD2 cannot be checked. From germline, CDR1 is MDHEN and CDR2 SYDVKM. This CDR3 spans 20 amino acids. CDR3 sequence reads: CASSFVVDGAGGWSSYEQYF.

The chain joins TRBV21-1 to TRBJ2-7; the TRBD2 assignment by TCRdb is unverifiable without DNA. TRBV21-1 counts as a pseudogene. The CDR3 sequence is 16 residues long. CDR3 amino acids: CASSKHRREPPYEQYF.

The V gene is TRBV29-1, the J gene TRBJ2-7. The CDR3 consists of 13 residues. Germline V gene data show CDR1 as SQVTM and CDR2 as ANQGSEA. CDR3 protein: CSVVETVTYEQYF.